The following is a TCR beta chain sequence with its context. The record originates from a study of blood T cell repertoires in COVID-19. Study-level background: In each case, the material was cDNA or gDNA derived from T cells, B-cell-depleted T cells, or PBMCs.

The germline V gene encodes CDR1 SGHNT and CDR2 YYREEE (reference sequence). The CDR3 runs 14 residues. V gave up 4 bases and J gave up 2 bases; unmatched junction bases: 4. The repertoire was sequenced with immunoSEQ multiplex PCR; TCRdb's copy has only in-frame clones and lacks some. The profile shows more than 250,000 clones, 88% of them singletons. The sequenced sample consisted of peripheral blood. The chain combines TRBV5-4 with TRBJ2-7, with 9 bases fitting TRBD1. This receptor was taken from a human donor in a cohort sampled during active COVID-19. CDR3 amino acids: CASSVDRGAYEQYF. CDR3 DNA: TGTGCCAGCAGCGTGGACAGGGGCGCCTACGAGCAGTACTTC.